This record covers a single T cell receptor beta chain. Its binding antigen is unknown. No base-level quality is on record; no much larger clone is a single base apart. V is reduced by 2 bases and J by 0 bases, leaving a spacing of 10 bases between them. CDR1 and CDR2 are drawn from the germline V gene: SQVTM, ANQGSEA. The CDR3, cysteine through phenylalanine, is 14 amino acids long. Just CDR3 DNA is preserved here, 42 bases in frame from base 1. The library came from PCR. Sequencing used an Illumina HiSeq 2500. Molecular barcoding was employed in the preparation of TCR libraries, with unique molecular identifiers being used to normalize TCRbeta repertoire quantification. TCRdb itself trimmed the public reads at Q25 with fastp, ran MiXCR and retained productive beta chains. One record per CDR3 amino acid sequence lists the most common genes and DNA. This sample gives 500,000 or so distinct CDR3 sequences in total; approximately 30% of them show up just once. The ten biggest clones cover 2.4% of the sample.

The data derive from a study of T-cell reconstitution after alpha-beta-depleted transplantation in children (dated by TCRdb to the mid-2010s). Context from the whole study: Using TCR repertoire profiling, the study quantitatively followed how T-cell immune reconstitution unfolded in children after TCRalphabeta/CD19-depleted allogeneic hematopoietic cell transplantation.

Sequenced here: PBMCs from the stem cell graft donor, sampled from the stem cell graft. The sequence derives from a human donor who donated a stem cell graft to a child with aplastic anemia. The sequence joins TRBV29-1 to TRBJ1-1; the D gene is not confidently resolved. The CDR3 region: CSVERGTMNTEAFF. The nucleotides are TGCAGCGTTGAACGGGGAACCATGAACACTGAAGCTTTCTTT.